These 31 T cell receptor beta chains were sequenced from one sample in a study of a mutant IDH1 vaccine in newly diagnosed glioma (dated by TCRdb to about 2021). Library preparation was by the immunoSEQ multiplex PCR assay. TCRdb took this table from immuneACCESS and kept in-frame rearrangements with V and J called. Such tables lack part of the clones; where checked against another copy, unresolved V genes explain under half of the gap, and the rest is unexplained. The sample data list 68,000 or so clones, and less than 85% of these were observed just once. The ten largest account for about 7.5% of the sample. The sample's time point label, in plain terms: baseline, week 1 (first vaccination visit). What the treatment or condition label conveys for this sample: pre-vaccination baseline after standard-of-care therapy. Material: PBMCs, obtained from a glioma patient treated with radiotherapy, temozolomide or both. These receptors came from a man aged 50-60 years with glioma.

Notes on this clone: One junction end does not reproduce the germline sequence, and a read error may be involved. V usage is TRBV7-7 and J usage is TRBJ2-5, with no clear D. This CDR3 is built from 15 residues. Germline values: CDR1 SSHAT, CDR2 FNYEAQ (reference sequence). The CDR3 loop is CASSPGRTAKETQYF. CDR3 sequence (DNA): TGTGCTAGCAGCCCGGGCCGTACAGCCAAAGAGACCCAGTACTTC.

This chain's CDR3 is CASSEYSQTGELFF. CDR3 nucleotides: TGTGCCAGCAGTGAATACAGCCAGACCGGGGAGCTGTTTTTT. The chain combines TRBV2 with TRBJ2-2; unclear D gene. The germline V gene encodes CDR1 SNHLY and CDR2 FYNNEI. The V end was cut by 2 bases, the J end by 5 bases, with 9 bases between. The length of the CDR3 is 14 residues.

CDR3 sequence reads: CASSYPGSPGNEQFF. CDR3 nucleotide sequence: TGTGCCAGCAGTTACCCAGGTTCCCCCGGGAATGAGCAGTTCTTC. The gene calls are TRBV6-5 and TRBJ2-1; no firm D call. The V end was cut by 2 bases, the J end by 7 bases, with 15 bases between. The CDR3 loop spans 15 amino acids. From germline, CDR1 is MNHEY and CDR2 SVGAGI.

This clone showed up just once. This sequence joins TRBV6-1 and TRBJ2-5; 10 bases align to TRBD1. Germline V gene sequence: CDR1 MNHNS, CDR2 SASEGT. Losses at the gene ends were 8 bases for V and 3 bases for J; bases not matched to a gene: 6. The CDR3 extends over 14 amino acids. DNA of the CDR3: TGTGCCAGCGAGGCGACAGGGGGCGAAGAGACCCAGTACTTC. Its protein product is CASEATGGEETQYF.

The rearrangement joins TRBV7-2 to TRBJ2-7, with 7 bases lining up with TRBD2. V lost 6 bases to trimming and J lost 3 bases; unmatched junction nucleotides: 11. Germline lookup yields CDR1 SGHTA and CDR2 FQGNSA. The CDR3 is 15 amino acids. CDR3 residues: CASSGGGDRLYEQYF. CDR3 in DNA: TGTGCCAGCAGTGGGGGAGGGGACCGTCTCTACGAGCAGTACTTC.

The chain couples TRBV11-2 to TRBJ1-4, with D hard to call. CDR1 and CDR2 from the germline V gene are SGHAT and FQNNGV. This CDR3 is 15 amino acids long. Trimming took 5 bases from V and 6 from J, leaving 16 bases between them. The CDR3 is CASSIRASEDEKLFF. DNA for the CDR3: TGTGCCAGCAGCATTAGGGCGTCTGAGGATGAAAAACTGTTTTTT.

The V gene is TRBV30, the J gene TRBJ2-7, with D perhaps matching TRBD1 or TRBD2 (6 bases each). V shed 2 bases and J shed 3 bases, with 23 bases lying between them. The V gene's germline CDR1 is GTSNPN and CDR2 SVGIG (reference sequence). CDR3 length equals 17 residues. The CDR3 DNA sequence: TGTGCCTGGAGTAGAGCGGCGGGGTACAGGGCCGACTACGAGCAGTACTTC. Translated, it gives CAWSRAAGYRADYEQYF.

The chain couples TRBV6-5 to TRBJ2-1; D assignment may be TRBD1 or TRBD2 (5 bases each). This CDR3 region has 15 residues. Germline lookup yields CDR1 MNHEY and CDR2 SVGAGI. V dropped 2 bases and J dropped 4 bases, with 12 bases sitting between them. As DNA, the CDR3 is TGTGCCAGCAGTTACGGGGGTGCCGGTTACAATGAGCAGTTCTTC. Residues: CASSYGGAGYNEQFF.

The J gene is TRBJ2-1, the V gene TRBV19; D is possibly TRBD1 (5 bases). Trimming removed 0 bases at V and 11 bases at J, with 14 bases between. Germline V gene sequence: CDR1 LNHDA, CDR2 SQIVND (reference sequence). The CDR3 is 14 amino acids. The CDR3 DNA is TGTGCCAGTAGTATAGATCTTAGGGGAATGAAGCAGTTCTTC. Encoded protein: CASSIDLRGMKQFF.

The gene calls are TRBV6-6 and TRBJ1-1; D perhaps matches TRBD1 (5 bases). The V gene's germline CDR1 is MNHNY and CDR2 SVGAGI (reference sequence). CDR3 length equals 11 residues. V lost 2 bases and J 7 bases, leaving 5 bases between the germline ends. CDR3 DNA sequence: TGTGCCAGCAGTTACGACAGTGAAGCTTTCTTT. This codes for CASSYDSEAFF.

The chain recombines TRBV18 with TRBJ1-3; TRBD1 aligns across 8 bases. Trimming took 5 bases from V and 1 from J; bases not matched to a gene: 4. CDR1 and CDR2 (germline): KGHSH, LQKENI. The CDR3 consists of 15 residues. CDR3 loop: CASSSTGVSGNTIYF. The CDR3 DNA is TGTGCCAGCTCATCGACAGGGGTGTCTGGAAACACCATATATTTT.

DNA for the CDR3: TGTGCCAGCGCTGACAGGGACCCTCGGGACACCATATATTTT. Translation gives CASADRDPRDTIYF. This chain links TRBV6-5 with TRBJ1-3; 7 nucleotides line up with TRBD1. From germline, CDR1 is MNHEY and CDR2 SVGAGI. The CDR3 has 14 residues. V lost 8 bases, J lost 8 bases, and 12 bases stayed unmatched.

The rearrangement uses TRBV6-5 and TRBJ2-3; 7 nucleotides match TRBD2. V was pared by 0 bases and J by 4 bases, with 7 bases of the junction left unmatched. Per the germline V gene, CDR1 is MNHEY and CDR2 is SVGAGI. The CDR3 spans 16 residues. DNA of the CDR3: TGTGCCAGCAGTTACTCTTCTGGGGGGGTAGCAGATACGCAGTATTTT. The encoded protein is CASSYSSGGVADTQYF.

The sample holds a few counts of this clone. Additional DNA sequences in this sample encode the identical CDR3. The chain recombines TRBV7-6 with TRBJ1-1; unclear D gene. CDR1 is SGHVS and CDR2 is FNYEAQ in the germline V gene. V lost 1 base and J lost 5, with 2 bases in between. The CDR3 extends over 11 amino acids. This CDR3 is CASSLGTEAFF. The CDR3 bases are TGTGCCAGCAGCTTAGGGACTGAAGCTTTCTTT. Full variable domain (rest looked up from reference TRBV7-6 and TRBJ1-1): GAGVSQSPRYKVTKRGQDVALRCDPISGHVSLYWYRQALGQGPEFLTYFNYEAQQDKSGLPNDRFSAERPEGSISTLTIQRTEQRDSAMYRCASSLGTEAFFGQGTRLTVV.

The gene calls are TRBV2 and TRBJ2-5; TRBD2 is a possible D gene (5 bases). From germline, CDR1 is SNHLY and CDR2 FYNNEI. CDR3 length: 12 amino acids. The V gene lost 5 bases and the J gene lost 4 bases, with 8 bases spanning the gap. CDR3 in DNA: TGTGCCAGCAGTCCAGGAGGAGAGACCCAGTACTTC. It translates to CASSPGGETQYF. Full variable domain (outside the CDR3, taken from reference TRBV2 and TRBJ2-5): EPEVTQTPSHQVTQMGQEVILRCVPISNHLYFYWYRQILGQKVEFLVSFYNNEISEKSEIFDDQFSVERPDGSNFTLKIRSTKLEDSAMYFCASSPGGETQYFGPGTRLLVL.

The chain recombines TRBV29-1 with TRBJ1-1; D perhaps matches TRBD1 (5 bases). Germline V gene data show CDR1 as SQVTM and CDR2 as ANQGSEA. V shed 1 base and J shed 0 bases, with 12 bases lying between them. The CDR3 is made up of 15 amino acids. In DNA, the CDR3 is TGCAGCGTTGAAGCCAAGACAGCCATGAACACTGAAGCTTTCTTT. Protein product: CSVEAKTAMNTEAFF.

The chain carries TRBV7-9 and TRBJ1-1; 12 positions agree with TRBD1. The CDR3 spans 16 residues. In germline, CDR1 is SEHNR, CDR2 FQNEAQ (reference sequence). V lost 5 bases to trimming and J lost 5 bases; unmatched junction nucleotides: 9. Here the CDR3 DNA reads TGTGCCAGCAGCACCAGGGACAGGGGGCCGGGAACTGAAGCTTTCTTT. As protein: CASSTRDRGPGTEAFF.

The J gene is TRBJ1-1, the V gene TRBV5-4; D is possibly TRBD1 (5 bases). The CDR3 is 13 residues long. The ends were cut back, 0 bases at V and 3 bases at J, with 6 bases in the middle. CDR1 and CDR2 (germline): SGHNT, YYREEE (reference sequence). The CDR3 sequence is CASSLEQDTEAFF. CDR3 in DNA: TGTGCCAGCAGCTTGGAACAGGACACTGAAGCTTTCTTT.

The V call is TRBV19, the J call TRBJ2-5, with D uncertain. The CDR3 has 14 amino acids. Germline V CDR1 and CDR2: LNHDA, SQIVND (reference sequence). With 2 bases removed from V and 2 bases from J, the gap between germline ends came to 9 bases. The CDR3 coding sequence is TGTGCCAGTAGTATAAGAGACCGACAAGAGACCCAGTACTTC. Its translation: CASSIRDRQETQYF.

The CDR3 is CASRSNEKLFF. In nucleotides, the CDR3 is TGTGCCAGTAGATCTAATGAAAAACTGTTTTTT. This sequence joins TRBV19 and TRBJ1-4; D unclear. The V and J ends lost 6 bases and 3 bases respectively, with 2 bases between them. Per the germline V gene, CDR1 is LNHDA and CDR2 is SQIVND (reference sequence). The CDR3 is made up of 11 amino acids. The full variable domain, rest sourced from reference TRBV19 and TRBJ1-4, is DGGITQSPKYLFRKEGQNVTLSCEQNLNHDAMYWYRQDPGQGLRLIYYSQIVNDFQKGDIAEGYSVSREKKESFPLTVTSAQKNPTAFYLCASRSNEKLFFGSGTQLSVL.

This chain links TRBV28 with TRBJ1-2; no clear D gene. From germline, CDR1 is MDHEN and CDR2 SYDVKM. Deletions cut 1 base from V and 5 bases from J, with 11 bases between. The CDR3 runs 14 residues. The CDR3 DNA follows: TGTGCCAGCAGTTTATCGGCTCCACCGTATGGCTACACCTTC. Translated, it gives CASSLSAPPYGYTF.

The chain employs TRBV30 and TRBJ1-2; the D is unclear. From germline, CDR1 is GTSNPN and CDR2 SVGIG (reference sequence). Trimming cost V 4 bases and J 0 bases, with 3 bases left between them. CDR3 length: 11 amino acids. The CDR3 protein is CAWTANYGYTF. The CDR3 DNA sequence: TGTGCCTGGACAGCTAACTATGGCTACACCTTC.

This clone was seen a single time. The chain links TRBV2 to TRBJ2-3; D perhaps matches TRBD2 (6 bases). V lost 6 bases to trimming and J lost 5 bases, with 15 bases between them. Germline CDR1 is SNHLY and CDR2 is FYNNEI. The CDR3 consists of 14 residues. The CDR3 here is CASRTGTEGDTQYF. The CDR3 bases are TGTGCCAGCAGGACCGGGACGGAGGGAGATACGCAGTATTTT.

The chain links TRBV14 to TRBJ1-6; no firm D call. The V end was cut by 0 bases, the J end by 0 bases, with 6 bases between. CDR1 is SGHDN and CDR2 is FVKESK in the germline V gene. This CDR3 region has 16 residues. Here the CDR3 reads CASSQEESSYNSPLHF. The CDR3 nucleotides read TGTGCCAGCAGCCAAGAAGAAAGCTCCTATAATTCACCCCTCCACTTT.

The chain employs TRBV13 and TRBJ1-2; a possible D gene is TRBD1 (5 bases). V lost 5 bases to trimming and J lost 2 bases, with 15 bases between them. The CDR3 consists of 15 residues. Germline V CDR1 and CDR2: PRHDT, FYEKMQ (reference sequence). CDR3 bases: TGTGCCAGCAGCGCGCCGGGACGCTTAAACTATGGCTACACCTTC. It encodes CASSAPGRLNYGYTF.

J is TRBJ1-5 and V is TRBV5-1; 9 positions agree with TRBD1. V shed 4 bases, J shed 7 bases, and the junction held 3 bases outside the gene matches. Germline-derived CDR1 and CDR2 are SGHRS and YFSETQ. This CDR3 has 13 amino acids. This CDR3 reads CASSPGQGQPQHF. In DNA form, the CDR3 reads TGCGCCAGCAGCCCGGGACAGGGCCAGCCCCAGCATTTT.

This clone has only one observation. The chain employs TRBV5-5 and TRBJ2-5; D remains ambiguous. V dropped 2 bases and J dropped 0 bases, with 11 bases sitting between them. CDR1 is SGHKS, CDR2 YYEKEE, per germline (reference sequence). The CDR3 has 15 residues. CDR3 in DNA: TGTGCCAGCAGCTTCGCCCAGGCGTACCAAGAGACCCAGTACTTC. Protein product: CASSFAQAYQETQYF.

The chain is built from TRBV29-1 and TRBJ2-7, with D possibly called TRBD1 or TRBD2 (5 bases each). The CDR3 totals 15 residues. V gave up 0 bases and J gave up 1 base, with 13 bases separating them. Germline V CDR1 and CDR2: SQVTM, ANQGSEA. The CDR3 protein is CSVEDRGTQSYEQYF. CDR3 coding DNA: TGCAGCGTTGAAGATCGTGGGACCCAGTCCTACGAGCAGTACTTC.

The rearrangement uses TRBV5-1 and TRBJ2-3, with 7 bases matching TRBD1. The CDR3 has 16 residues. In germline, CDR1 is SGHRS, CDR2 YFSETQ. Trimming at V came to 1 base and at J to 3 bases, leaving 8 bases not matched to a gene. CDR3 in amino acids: CASSLRGGVRTDTQYF. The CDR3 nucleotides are TGCGCCAGCAGCTTGAGAGGGGGCGTGAGAACAGATACGCAGTATTTT.

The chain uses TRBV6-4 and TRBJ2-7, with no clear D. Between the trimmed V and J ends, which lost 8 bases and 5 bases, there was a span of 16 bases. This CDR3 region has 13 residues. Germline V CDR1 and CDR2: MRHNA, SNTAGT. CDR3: CASSAGFFDEQYF. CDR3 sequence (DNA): TGTGCCAGCTCCGCCGGTTTCTTCGACGAGCAGTACTTC.

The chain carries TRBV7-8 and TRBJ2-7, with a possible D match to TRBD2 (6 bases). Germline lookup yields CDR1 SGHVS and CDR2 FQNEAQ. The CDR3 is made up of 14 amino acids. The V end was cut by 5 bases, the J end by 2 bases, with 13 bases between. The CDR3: CASSGLGGAYEQYF. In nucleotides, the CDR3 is TGTGCCAGCAGCGGGCTGGGGGGTGCCTACGAGCAGTACTTC.